What follows are 30 T cell receptor beta chains derived from one specimen sequenced in a study of T cell repertoires in MIS-A myocarditis. Produced via immunoSEQ multiplex PCR; TCRdb's table is partial and in-frame only. Of 6,500 to 7,500 clones listed, approximately 81% are singletons. Specimen: right inferior lung lobe tissue obtained at autopsy. The source of these receptors is a young man with fulminant myocarditis from multisystem inflammatory syndrome in adults (MIS-A) after COVID-19.

The chain uses TRBV19 and TRBJ1-4; the match to TRBD1 covers 10 bases. Trimming cost V 7 bases and J 8 bases; bases outside gene matches: 4. Germline V gives CDR1 LNHDA, CDR2 SQIVND (reference sequence). The CDR3 has 13 residues. The CDR3, as DNA: TGTGCCAGTAAGGGACAGGGGCAGGAAAAACTGTTTTTT. Translating it yields CASKGQGQEKLFF.

This sequence joins TRBV10-1 and TRBJ2-2; TRBD2 is a possible D gene (5 bases). In germline, CDR1 is WNHNN, CDR2 SYGVQD (reference sequence). V lost 3 bases and J 4 bases, leaving 9 bases between the germline ends. This CDR3 is built from 14 residues. The CDR3 loop is CASSDGGSTGELFF. CDR3 sequence (DNA): TGCGCCAGCAGTGATGGAGGTTCCACCGGGGAGCTGTTTTTT.

The chain carries TRBV13 and TRBJ1-2, with D hard to call. V was shortened by 4 bases and J by 2 bases, with 8 bases between the two germline ends. Germline V gives CDR1 PRHDT, CDR2 FYEKMQ (reference sequence). The CDR3 contains 13 residues. CDR3 protein: CASSSIGNYGYTF. The DNA of the CDR3 is TGTGCCAGCAGCTCCATAGGAAACTATGGCTACACCTTC.

The chain joins TRBV2 to TRBJ1-1, with 7 bases matching TRBD1. The CDR3 covers 14 residues. After removal of 5 bases from V and 5 bases from J, the junction contained 8 bases not matched to a gene. CDR1 and CDR2 (germline): SNHLY, FYNNEI. CDR3 loop: CASSPGRDRTEAFF. The CDR3, as DNA: TGTGCCAGCAGTCCGGGAAGGGACAGAACTGAAGCTTTCTTT. The variable domain in full, with the rest retrieved from reference TRBV2 and TRBJ1-1, is EPEVTQTPSHQVTQMGQEVILRCVPISNHLYFYWYRQILGQKVEFLVSFYNNEISEKSEIFDDQFSVERPDGSNFTLKIRSTKLEDSAMYFCASSPGRDRTEAFFGQGTRLTVV.

This clone occurred a few times. This chain joins TRBV7-9 and TRBJ1-6; no clear D. Trimming removed 5 bases at V and 9 bases at J, with 17 bases between. The CDR3 length is 15 residues. From germline, CDR1 is SEHNR and CDR2 FQNEAQ (reference sequence). In DNA form, the CDR3 reads TGTGCCAGCAGCGCGGGCGTGGCGGACGGTTCACCCCTCCACTTT. Its translation: CASSAGVADGSPLHF.

The CDR3 DNA sequence: TGTGCCAGCTCGGGGACGGCGGGAAGGGACACCGGGGAGCTGTTTTTT. Translating it yields CASSGTAGRDTGELFF. The chain uses TRBV6-4 and TRBJ2-2; D may be TRBD2 (6 bases). There are 16 residues in the CDR3. Germline V lookup: CDR1 MRHNA, CDR2 SNTAGT. The V end was cut by 8 bases, the J end by 3 bases, with 19 bases between.

The chain joins TRBV28 to TRBJ2-3, with no clear D. There are 12 residues in the CDR3. With 10 bases removed from V and 3 bases from J, the gap between germline ends came to 11 bases. Germline values: CDR1 MDHEN, CDR2 SYDVKM. Written as DNA, the CDR3 is TGTGCCACCGGGCCTAGGACAGATACGCAGTATTTT. This translates into CATGPRTDTQYF.

The chain is built from TRBV5-1 and TRBJ2-1, with 10 bases fitting TRBD2. The germline gives CDR1 SGHRS, CDR2 YFSETQ. The CDR3 has 16 residues. Trimming at V came to 0 bases and at J to 7 bases, leaving 7 bases not matched to a gene. The CDR3 region has the DNA TGCGCCAGCAGCTTGGAAAGCGGGAGGGCGGGGAATGAGCAGTTCTTC. Its protein product is CASSLESGRAGNEQFF. The full variable domain, rest sourced from reference TRBV5-1 and TRBJ2-1, is KAGVTQTPRYLIKTRGQQVTLSCSPISGHRSVSWYQQTPGQGLQFLFEYFSETQRNKGNFPGRFSGRQFSNSRSEMNVSTLELGDSALYLCASSLESGRAGNEQFFGPGTRLTVL.

The chain uses TRBV19 and TRBJ2-1; 10 bases line up with TRBD2. Unmatched junction bases numbered 12, after V lost 7 bases and J lost 0 bases. Germline V gene lookup returns CDR1 LNHDA and CDR2 SQIVND (reference sequence). The CDR3 is 18 residues long. CDR3 nucleotide sequence: TGTGCCAGTACCCGGACTAGCGGATACAAATACTCCTACAATGAGCAGTTCTTC. Amino acids: CASTRTSGYKYSYNEQFF.

This chain connects TRBV11-2 to TRBJ1-1; 7 nucleotides match TRBD1. J was trimmed by 6 bases and V by 5 bases; bases with no gene match: 6. This CDR3 is 13 amino acids long. Germline CDR1 is SGHAT and CDR2 is FQNNGV. Written as DNA, the CDR3 is TGTGCCAGCAGCCTAAACGACAGGGCTGAAGCTTTCTTT. It specifies CASSLNDRAEAFF.

The rearrangement links TRBV7-9 to TRBJ2-2; 11 bases are a match to TRBD2. Germline V gives CDR1 SEHNR, CDR2 FQNEAQ (reference sequence). The V segment lost 5 bases and the J segment 7 bases; nucleotides outside the gene matches: 6. The CDR3 sequence is 15 residues long. Here the CDR3 reads CASSQLAGGVGELFF. The CDR3 DNA sequence: TGTGCCAGCAGCCAGCTAGCGGGGGGCGTCGGGGAGCTGTTTTTT.

The CDR3 DNA reads TGTGCCTGGAGACCCATCGGACAGGGGAATGAAAAACTGTTTTTT. Amino acids: CAWRPIGQGNEKLFF. This chain links TRBV30 with TRBJ1-4; 9 positions match TRBD1. This CDR3 has 15 amino acids. Germline V gene data show CDR1 as GTSNPN and CDR2 as SVGIG (reference sequence). Trimming cost V 3 bases and J 5 bases; bases outside gene matches: 7.

V gene TRBV11-2 combines with J gene TRBJ2-3, with D unresolved. The CDR3 is 16 residues long. From germline, CDR1 is SGHAT and CDR2 FQNNGV. Deletions cut 1 base from V and 4 bases from J, with 15 bases between. In DNA form, the CDR3 reads TGTGCCAGCAGCTTAGGGACGTTTGTAGCTCCAGATACGCAGTATTTT. This codes for CASSLGTFVAPDTQYF. The full variable domain, with the rest looked up from reference TRBV11-2 and TRBJ2-3, is EAGVAQSPRYKIIEKRQSVAFWCNPISGHATLYWYQQILGQGPKLLIQFQNNGVVDDSQLPKDRFSAERLKGVDSTLKIQPAKLEDSAVYLCASSLGTFVAPDTQYFGPGTRLTVL.

This rearrangement joins TRBV30 to TRBJ2-1; 8 positions match TRBD1. After removal of 0 bases from V and 5 bases from J, the junction contained 6 bases not matched to a gene. CDR1 and CDR2 from the germline V gene are GTSNPN and SVGIG (reference sequence). The CDR3 has 15 residues. CDR3 protein: CAWSVLTGVDNEQFF. The CDR3, as DNA: TGTGCCTGGAGTGTCCTGACAGGGGTCGACAATGAGCAGTTCTTC.

V usage is TRBV30 and J usage is TRBJ1-2, with a tentative D call TRBD1 (6 bases). Germline V gives CDR1 GTSNPN, CDR2 SVGIG (reference sequence). Trimming left V 6 bases short and J 8 bases short, with 19 bases between. This CDR3 contains 13 residues. The CDR3 DNA reads TGTGCCTGCCCGGACCTCTATCAGGGGGGCTACACCTTC. Translation: CACPDLYQGGYTF.

The J gene is TRBJ2-3, the V gene TRBV9; no clear D gene. Trimming took off 0 bases at V and 2 bases at J, with 7 bases between the two ends. The V gene's germline CDR1 is SGDLS and CDR2 YYNGEE. The CDR3 runs 14 residues. CDR3 coding DNA: TGTGCCAGCAGCGTAGAAGGGATCACAGATACGCAGTATTTT. Translating it yields CASSVEGITDTQYF.

The chain has TRBV6-2 or TRBV6-3 and TRBJ1-2; TRBD1 might be the D (5 bases). The CDR3 extends over 16 amino acids. Germline V CDR1 and CDR2: MNHEY, SVGEGT. Trimming left V 5 bases short and J 9 bases short, with 25 bases between. The DNA for the CDR3 is TGTGCCAGCAGTCGCTCGGGACGGAAAGACGTCTCGAGCTACACCTTC. Protein: CASSRSGRKDVSSYTF.

The chain couples TRBV7-2 to TRBJ1-6; 9 nucleotides match TRBD1. This CDR3 is 15 amino acids long. Trimming took 3 bases from V and 12 from J; bases not matched to a gene: 9. Germline CDR1 is SGHTA and CDR2 is FQGNSA. In DNA, the CDR3 is TGTGCCAGCAGCTTTACAGGGGGCGAGGTATTACCCCTCCACTTT. It is translated as CASSFTGGEVLPLHF. The full variable domain, completed using reference TRBV7-2 and TRBJ1-6, is GAGVSQSPSNKVTEKGKDVELRCDPISGHTALYWYRQSLGQGLEFLIYFQGNSAPDKSGLPSDRFSAERTGGSVSTLTIQRTQQEDSAVYLCASSFTGGEVLPLHFGNGTRLTVT.

The V gene is TRBV30, the J gene TRBJ2-5; D possibly corresponds to TRBD2 (6 bases). Germline loops: CDR1 GTSNPN, CDR2 SVGIG (reference sequence). V lost 2 bases to trimming and J lost 4 bases, with 8 bases between them. The CDR3 extends over 12 amino acids. The CDR3 loop is CAWSRGGETQYF. The CDR3, as DNA: TGTGCCTGGAGTCGGGGAGGAGAGACCCAGTACTTC.

The chain recombines TRBV12-3 or TRBV12-4 with TRBJ1-2; D uncertain. The V end lost 3 bases, the J end lost 7 bases, and 12 bases lay between the germline ends. This CDR3 has 13 residues. This CDR3 reads CASSLAPTVGYTF. CDR3 DNA sequence: TGTGCCAGCAGTTTGGCACCCACCGTTGGCTACACCTTC.

The chain links TRBV11-2 to TRBJ1-4; 7 bases align to TRBD1. Germline V gene lookup returns CDR1 SGHAT and CDR2 FQNNGV. Trimming removed 4 bases from V and 0 bases from J; junction bases left unmatched: 14. The CDR3 has 19 amino acids. CDR3 sequence (DNA): TGTGCCAGCAGCTCCCGACTACAGACAGGGCACGCAACTAATGAAAAACTGTTTTTT. This sequence encodes CASSSRLQTGHATNEKLFF.

The rearrangement links TRBV25-1 to TRBJ1-3; tentative D call: TRBD1 (5 bases). V lost 6 bases, J lost 9 bases, and 12 bases lay in between. The CDR3 runs 12 residues. From germline, CDR1 is MGHDK and CDR2 SYGVNS. The CDR3 coding sequence is TGTGCCAGCAGCCCCGGGGGTGGCACCATATATTTT. Translated, it gives CASSPGGGTIYF.

J is TRBJ2-3 and V is TRBV24-1; D possibly matches TRBD1 or TRBD2 (6 bases each). The CDR3 has 16 amino acids. CDR1 and CDR2 from the germline V gene are KGHDR and SFDVKD. V dropped 1 base and J dropped 0 bases, with 10 bases sitting between them. Written as DNA, the CDR3 is TGTGCCACCAGTGATTTAGAGGGGGGTAGCACAGATACGCAGTATTTT. Its protein product is CATSDLEGGSTDTQYF.

The chain joins TRBV5-6 to TRBJ2-2; D assignment may be TRBD1 or TRBD2 (5 bases each). With 8 bases removed from V and 2 bases from J, the gap between germline ends came to 16 bases. The germline gives CDR1 SGHDT, CDR2 YYEEEE. The CDR3 contains 15 residues. CDR3 in DNA: TGTGCCAGTTACTTATTGGGGGAAAACACCGGGGAGCTGTTTTTT. Translating gives CASYLLGENTGELFF.

The chain recombines TRBV30 with TRBJ1-2, with D unresolved. The CDR3 length is 11 residues. Trimming cost V 3 bases and J 6 bases, with 8 bases left between them. Germline V gene lookup returns CDR1 GTSNPN and CDR2 SVGIG (reference sequence). This chain's CDR3 is CAWRRPDGYTF. In DNA, the CDR3 is TGTGCCTGGAGGCGGCCGGATGGCTACACCTTC.

This chain links TRBV24-1 with TRBJ1-1; maybe TRBD1 (5 bases). Trimming took 7 bases from V and 1 from J, leaving 15 bases between them. Germline V gene lookup returns CDR1 KGHDR and CDR2 SFDVKD. This CDR3 is built from 15 residues. CDR3 sequence reads: CATSGTGGENTEAFF. CDR3 coding DNA: TGTGCCACCAGCGGTACAGGAGGAGAGAACACTGAAGCTTTCTTT.

This clone was detected only once. The gene calls are TRBV6-6 and TRBJ1-1, with D maybe TRBD1 (5 bases). V was clipped by 9 bases and J by 3 bases, with 14 bases between them. The CDR3 covers 13 residues. The germline V gene has CDR1 MNHNY and CDR2 SVGAGI (reference sequence). CDR3 bases: TGTGCCAGTAGGATCACAGGATACACTGAAGCTTTCTTT. It codes for CASRITGYTEAFF.

This clone has more than one count but fewer than ten. The V gene is TRBV4-1, the J gene TRBJ2-1, with 7 bases that match TRBD2. The CDR3 length is 16 residues. Germline values: CDR1 MGHRA, CDR2 YSYEKL. J was trimmed by 6 bases and V by 3 bases; bases with no gene match: 11. In nucleotides, the CDR3 is TGCGCCAGCAGCCAGCAAGGGCTAGCGGTTTTCAATGAGCAGTTCTTC. It translates to CASSQQGLAVFNEQFF.

The chain combines TRBV19 with TRBJ1-6; D gene ambiguous. CDR1 LNHDA and CDR2 SQIVND come from the germline V gene (reference sequence). With 3 bases removed from V and 10 bases from J, the gap between germline ends came to 10 bases. The CDR3 is 13 residues long. In DNA, the CDR3 is TGTGCCAGTAGTATTACCGGAAGCTCACCCCTCCACTTT. Translating gives CASSITGSSPLHF.

The chain is built from TRBV5-1 and TRBJ1-4, with D possibly matching TRBD1 (5 bases). This CDR3 contains 15 residues. The germline CDR1 and CDR2 sequences are SGHRS and YFSETQ. Trimming took off 2 bases at V and 6 bases at J, with 14 bases between the two ends. The chain's CDR3 is CASSLIPGDYEKLFF. The CDR3 DNA is TGCGCCAGCAGCTTAATCCCGGGGGACTATGAAAAACTGTTTTTT.